This TCR beta chain was found in a study of blood T cell repertoires in COVID-19. Overall study context: Samples of COVID-19 (acute and convalescent) were obtained from the United States, Italy and Spain. From T cells, B-cell-depleted T cells, or PBMCs came the material, which was cDNA or gDNA.

In this sample, this clone turned up a few times. As handled by the study authors: Amplifying reference gene primers gave estimates of nucleated cell counts. Repertoires were generated with immunoSEQ multiplex PCR, while TCRdb's copy carries only in-frame clones and drops some. The DNA was the basis for D and trimming; V, J and clone size are from that table. The sample includes 150,000 to 200,000 clones, around 90% of them seen just once. The receptor comes from a man between 50 and 59 years old who had recovered from COVID-19. Sequenced sample: peripheral blood.

In DNA form, the CDR3 reads TGTGCCAGCAGTTCTTTTAAACAGGGGAGCACTGAAGCTTTCTTT. Translation: CASSSFKQGSTEAFF. The chain carries TRBV28 and TRBJ1-1; 7 bases match TRBD1. V lost 4 bases and J lost 4; bases outside the gene matches: 9. CDR3 size: 15 residues. Germline assignment: CDR1 MDHEN and CDR2 SYDVKM.